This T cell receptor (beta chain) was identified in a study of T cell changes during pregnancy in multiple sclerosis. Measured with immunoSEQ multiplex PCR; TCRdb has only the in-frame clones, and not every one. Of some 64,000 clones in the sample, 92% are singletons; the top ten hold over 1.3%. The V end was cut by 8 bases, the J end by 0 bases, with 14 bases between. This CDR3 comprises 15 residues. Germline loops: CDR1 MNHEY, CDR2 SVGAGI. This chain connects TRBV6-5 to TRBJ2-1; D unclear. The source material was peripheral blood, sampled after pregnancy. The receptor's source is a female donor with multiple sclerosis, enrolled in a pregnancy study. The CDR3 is CASRDGWSSYNEQFF. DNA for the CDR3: TGTGCCAGCCGCGACGGGTGGAGCTCCTACAATGAGCAGTTCTTC.